Shown below are 10 T cell receptor beta chains from a single sample sequenced in a study of blood T cell repertoires in COVID-19 (dated by TCRdb to the early 2020s). The library was made by the immunoSEQ multiplex PCR assay. Held by TCRdb, this immuneACCESS table contains in-frame sequences only and omits some clones. Under half of the omission traces to an unresolved V gene where checked; the cause of the rest is unknown. The sample table records about 240,000 clones; roughly nine tenths of these occur just once. 5.5% to 6.5% of the sample lies in the top ten. The source material was peripheral blood. The receptors shown here come from a man aged 55 to 70 with acute or convalescent COVID-19.

The rearrangement links TRBV5-1 to TRBJ1-2, with D possibly being TRBD1 (6 bases). The CDR3 sequence is 14 residues long. Germline CDR1 and CDR2: SGHRS and YFSETQ. V lost 4 bases and J 4 bases, leaving 14 bases between the germline ends. CDR3 in DNA: TGCGCCAGCAGCCCGTGGACAGAATCCTATGGCTACACCTTC. As protein: CASSPWTESYGYTF.

In its sample, this clone was seen a few times. J is TRBJ2-1 and V is TRBV9, with D possibly being TRBD2 (7 bases). Between the trimmed V and J ends, which lost 4 bases and 4 bases, there was a span of 15 bases. The CDR3 covers 15 residues. CDR1 and CDR2 (germline): SGDLS, YYNGEE. The CDR3 is CASSLTSRGYNEQFF. Here the CDR3 DNA reads TGTGCCAGCAGCCTGACTAGCAGGGGATACAATGAGCAGTTCTTC.

This rearrangement joins TRBV27 to TRBJ1-4, with 9 bases aligning to TRBD1. Germline CDR1 is MNHEY and CDR2 is SMNVEV (reference sequence). This CDR3 has 16 residues. Trimming took 5 bases from V and 2 from J; bases not matched to a gene: 6. CDR3 residues: CASSPGQGTTNEKLFF. As DNA, the CDR3 is TGTGCCAGCAGTCCGGGACAGGGAACGACTAATGAAAAACTGTTTTTT.

V gene TRBV2 combines with J gene TRBJ2-7, with 9 bases lining up with TRBD2. Germline CDR1 and CDR2: SNHLY and FYNNEI. The V gene end was trimmed by 10 bases and the J gene end by 2 bases; junction bases not matched to a gene: 9. The length of the CDR3 is 14 residues. CDR3 DNA sequence: TGTGCCACCCAGCAGCGGGAGGCTGCCTACGAGCAGTACTTC. Protein: CATQQREAAYEQYF.

The chain joins TRBV2 to TRBJ2-2; possible D gene TRBD2, 5 bases. The V gene lost 7 bases and the J gene lost 5 bases, with 14 bases spanning the gap. CDR3 length: 14 residues. Germline V gives CDR1 SNHLY, CDR2 FYNNEI. CDR3 in DNA: TGTGCCAGCAAGAGGGAATTGGGTACCGGGGAGCTGTTTTTT. This translates into CASKRELGTGELFF.

The chain is built from TRBV29-1 and TRBJ2-2; 8 positions match TRBD2. The CDR3 covers 18 residues. With 4 bases clipped from V and 4 bases from J, the junction kept 17 bases outside the gene matches. The V gene's germline CDR1 is SQVTM and CDR2 ANQGSEA. The CDR3 region is CSVAEVSGDLQGTGELFF. Here the CDR3 DNA reads TGCAGCGTTGCGGAAGTTAGCGGGGACCTGCAGGGCACCGGGGAGCTGTTTTTT.

In this sample, this clone turned up a few times. The chain has TRBV10-3 and TRBJ1-6; D is unclear. The CDR3 is 15 amino acids. Germline assignment: CDR1 ENHRY and CDR2 SYGVKD. V was cut by 3 bases and J by 10 bases, with 16 bases left in between. The CDR3 sequence: CAISEPDGVGSPLHF. CDR3 bases: TGTGCCATCAGTGAACCGGACGGGGTTGGGTCACCCCTCCACTTT.

The chain couples TRBV5-4 to TRBJ2-4, with D tentatively TRBD2 (5 bases). This CDR3 contains 14 residues. CDR1 is SGHNT, CDR2 YYREEE, per germline (reference sequence). V lost 9 bases, J lost 1 base, and 14 bases lay in between. CDR3 in amino acids: CATGREGAKNIQYF. Written as DNA, the CDR3 is TGTGCCACCGGCCGGGAAGGGGCCAAAAACATTCAGTACTTC. The complete variable domain, with remaining parts taken from reference TRBV5-4 and TRBJ2-4, reads ETGVTQSPTHLIKTRGQQVTLRCSSQSGHNTVSWYQQALGQGPQFIFQYYREEENGRGNFPPRFSGLQFPNYSSELNVNALELDDSALYLCATGREGAKNIQYFGAGTRLSVL.

The V and J genes are TRBV9 and TRBJ1-2; 9 bases align to TRBD1. Looked up from germline, CDR1 is SGDLS and CDR2 is YYNGEE. The V segment lost 3 bases and the J segment 3 bases; nucleotides outside the gene matches: 3. The CDR3 consists of 14 residues. Written as DNA, the CDR3 is TGTGCCAGCAGCGAGGACAGGGGAGACTATGGCTACACCTTC. Translated: CASSEDRGDYGYTF.

V is TRBV3-1 (or the pseudogene TRBV3-2) and J is TRBJ2-1; 7 nucleotides align to TRBD2. Germline lookup yields CDR1 LGHDT and CDR2 YNNKEL (reference sequence). This CDR3 comprises 17 residues. V shed 4 bases and J 4 bases; nucleotides not matched to a gene: 13. The DNA for the CDR3 is TGTGCCAGCAGCCCCCGGGTGAGCGGGATAGGGTACAATGAGCAGTTCTTC. Its protein is CASSPRVSGIGYNEQFF.